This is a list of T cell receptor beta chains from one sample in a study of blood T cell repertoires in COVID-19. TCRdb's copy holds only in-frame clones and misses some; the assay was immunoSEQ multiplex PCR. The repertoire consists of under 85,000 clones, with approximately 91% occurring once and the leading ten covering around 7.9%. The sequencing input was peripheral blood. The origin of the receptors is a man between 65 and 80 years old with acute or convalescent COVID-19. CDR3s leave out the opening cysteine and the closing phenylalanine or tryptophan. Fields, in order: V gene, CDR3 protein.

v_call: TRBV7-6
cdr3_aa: ASSLRTASYNEQF

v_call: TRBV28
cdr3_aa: ASSPNHRGLYEQY

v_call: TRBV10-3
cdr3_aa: ATINREAGEYEQY

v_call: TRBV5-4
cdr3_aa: ASSYTTGGYLGETQY

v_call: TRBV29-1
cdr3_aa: SVESGTGSPEAF

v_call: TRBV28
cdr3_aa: ASGAGWKAKQY

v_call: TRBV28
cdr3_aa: AGLGGRGFNYGYT

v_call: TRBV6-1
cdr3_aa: ASSEGRGNSPLH

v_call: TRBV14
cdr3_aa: ASSQEVWTSEQF

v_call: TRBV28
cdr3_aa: ASSRSPGGARSAGANVLT

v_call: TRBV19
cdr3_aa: ASSFTRTGYGYT

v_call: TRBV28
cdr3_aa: ASSPPTGVGEKLF

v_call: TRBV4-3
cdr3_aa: ASSQSKARNEQF

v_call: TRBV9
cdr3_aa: ASSVAEGAPNTGELF

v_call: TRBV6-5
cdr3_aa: ASRQPGLAGFEQF

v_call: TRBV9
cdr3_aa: ASSVGQGFGYT

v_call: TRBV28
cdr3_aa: ASSLNQGFSANQPQH

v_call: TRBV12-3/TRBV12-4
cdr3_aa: ASSWGQGYEQY

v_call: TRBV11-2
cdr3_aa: ASSLFLNNEVF

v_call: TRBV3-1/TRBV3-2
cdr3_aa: ASSQPPSGGVNEQF

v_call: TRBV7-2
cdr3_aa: ASKDWLPNTEAF

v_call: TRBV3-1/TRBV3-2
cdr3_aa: ASSQGSEGYT

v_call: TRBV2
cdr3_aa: ASSFISYEQY

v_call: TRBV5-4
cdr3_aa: ASSLVGTGVTYEQY

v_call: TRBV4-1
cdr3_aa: ASSQDQLIQANQPQH

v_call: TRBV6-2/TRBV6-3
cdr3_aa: ASSYGTSGSNEQF

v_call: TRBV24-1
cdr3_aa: ATSDAGTRRYNEQF

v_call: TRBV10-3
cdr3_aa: AIRDSGNTGELF

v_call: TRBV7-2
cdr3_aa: ASSLVGYGYT

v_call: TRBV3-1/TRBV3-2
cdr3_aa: ASSQVSETQY

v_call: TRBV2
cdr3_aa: ASTIQGDSYEQY

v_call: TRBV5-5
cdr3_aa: ASRLRERQSPTDTQY

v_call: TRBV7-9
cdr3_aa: ASSLWTSGSTDTQY

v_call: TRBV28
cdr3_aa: ASSFFARESPWETQY

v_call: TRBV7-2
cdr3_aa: ASSLSQGHSGNTIY

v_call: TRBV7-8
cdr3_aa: ASSLAPGGTEAF